The 9 T cell receptor beta chains below all came from one sample that was sequenced in a study of blood T cell repertoires in COVID-19. Some clones are missing from TCRdb's copy, which holds only in-frame ones; the method was immunoSEQ multiplex PCR. The sample has under 150,000 clones; 80% are singletons. Sequenced: peripheral blood. Receptor source: a woman in her forties or fifties with acute or convalescent COVID-19.

This chain joins TRBV6-6 and TRBJ1-1, with D possibly being TRBD1 (5 bases). V was clipped by 4 bases and J by 7 bases, with 7 bases between them. Germline V CDR1 and CDR2: MNHNY, SVGAGI (reference sequence). This CDR3 comprises 11 residues. The CDR3: CASSSTGEAFF. CDR3 in DNA: TGTGCCAGCAGTTCAACAGGTGAAGCTTTCTTT.

The rearrangement joins TRBV5-1 to TRBJ2-3, with a possible D match to TRBD2 (7 bases). The CDR3 is made up of 15 amino acids. The germline V and J ends were trimmed by 2 bases and 4 bases, with 14 bases remaining between them. Germline CDR1 is SGHRS and CDR2 is YFSETQ. The CDR3 DNA reads as TGCGCCAGCAGCTTTACGGGGGGCGAGGCAGATACGCAGTATTTT. Encoded protein: CASSFTGGEADTQYF.

The chain couples TRBV9 to TRBJ2-3, with 14 bases identical to TRBD2. J was trimmed by 0 bases and V by 0 bases; bases with no gene match: 3. CDR1 is SGDLS, CDR2 YYNGEE, per germline. The CDR3 spans 18 residues. CDR3 sequence reads: CASSVGLAGGTSTDTQYF. The CDR3 DNA reads TGTGCCAGCAGCGTAGGACTAGCGGGGGGGACTAGCACAGATACGCAGTATTTT.

V is TRBV30 and J is TRBJ1-1; 7 nucleotides agree with TRBD1. The germline gives CDR1 GTSNPN, CDR2 SVGIG (reference sequence). V lost 5 bases to trimming and J lost 6 bases; unmatched junction nucleotides: 12. This CDR3 region has 14 residues. CDR3 nucleotide sequence: TGTGCCTGGGGGCGAGCACAGGGGTCCCCTGAAGCTTTCTTT. Protein sequence: CAWGRAQGSPEAFF. Based on the CDR3 plus reference TRBV30 and TRBJ1-1, the full variable domain is SQTIHQWPATLVQPVGSPLSLECTVEGTSNPNLYWYRQAAGRGLQLLFYSVGIGQISSEVPQNLSASRPQDRQFILSSKKLLLSDSGFYLCAWGRAQGSPEAFFGQGTRLTVV.

V and J are TRBV12-3 or TRBV12-4 and TRBJ1-2; D is undetermined. The CDR3 has 12 amino acids. V was shortened by 5 bases and J by 3 bases, with 7 bases between the two germline ends. The chain's CDR3 is CASSLTDYGYTF. The CDR3 DNA follows: TGTGCCAGCAGTCTTACGGACTATGGCTACACCTTC.

The chain joins TRBV9 to TRBJ1-1; no definite D call. Trimming pared 2 bases from V and 7 bases from J, leaving 9 bases between. CDR1 SGDLS and CDR2 YYNGEE come from the germline V gene. The CDR3 has 12 amino acids. The CDR3 loop reads CASSVTPGEAFF. The CDR3 DNA sequence: TGTGCCAGCAGCGTTACGCCAGGTGAAGCTTTCTTT.

The count of this clone is one. The chain combines TRBV11-3 with TRBJ2-2, with TRBD1 matching 11 bases. Per the germline V gene, CDR1 is SGHNT and CDR2 is YENEEA. V lost 5 bases to trimming and J lost 4 bases; unmatched junction nucleotides: 0. CDR3 size: 14 residues. The CDR3 nucleotides are TGTGCCAGCAGCGGGACAGGGGGCACCGGGGAGCTGTTTTTT. Translated, it gives CASSGTGGTGELFF.

This clone was found a few times. Sequence at one end of the junction differs from germline and may be a read error. This rearrangement joins TRBV7-6 to TRBJ1-3, with a tentative D call TRBD1 (6 bases). The germline gives CDR1 SGHVS, CDR2 FNYEAQ. The CDR3 totals 16 residues. Here the CDR3 reads CASSVAGQSSGNTIYF. In nucleotides, the CDR3 is TGTGCCAGCAGCGTAGCGGGACAATCCTCTGGAAACACCATATATTTT.

The chain couples TRBV7-3 to TRBJ2-1; TRBD2 matches 8 bases. V lost 0 bases and J lost 3; bases outside the gene matches: 7. Germline values: CDR1 SGHTA, CDR2 FQGTGA. This CDR3 region has 17 residues. The CDR3 protein is CASSLTGGSGDYNEQFF. CDR3 nucleotides: TGTGCCAGCAGCTTAACTGGTGGTAGCGGGGACTACAATGAGCAGTTCTTC.